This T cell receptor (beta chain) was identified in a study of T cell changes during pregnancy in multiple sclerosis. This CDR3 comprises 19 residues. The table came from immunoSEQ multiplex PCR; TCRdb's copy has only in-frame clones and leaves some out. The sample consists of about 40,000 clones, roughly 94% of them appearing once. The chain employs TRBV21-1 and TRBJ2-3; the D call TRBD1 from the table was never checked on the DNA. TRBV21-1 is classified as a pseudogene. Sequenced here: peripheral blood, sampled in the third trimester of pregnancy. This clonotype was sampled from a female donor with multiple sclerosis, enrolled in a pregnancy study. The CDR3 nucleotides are TGTGCCAGCAGTAAAGAAGGGGGACAGGGAGTCCATAGCACAGATACGCAGTATTTT. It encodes CASSKEGGQGVHSTDTQYF.